These 10 T cell receptor beta chains were all obtained from the same sample, sequenced in a study of lymphopenia after photon versus proton radiotherapy. The method was immunoSEQ multiplex PCR; TCRdb's version includes in-frame clones alone and lacks a portion of them. The sample contains roughly 35,000 clones, around 85% of which appear only once. This sample comprised peripheral blood, obtained from a patient treated with photon-based radiotherapy. Receptors originate from a man aged 50 to 60 with gastric cancer.

This chain uses TRBV5-1 with TRBJ2-2, with D possibly TRBD2 on 6 matching bases. This CDR3 has 15 residues. Germline loops: CDR1 SGHRS, CDR2 YFSETQ. The V end lost 3 bases, the J end lost 1 base, and 10 bases lay between the germline ends. The CDR3 spells CASSSGDRNTGELFF. The CDR3 bases are TGCGCCAGCAGCTCGGGGGATCGGAACACCGGGGAGCTGTTTTTT. The full variable domain, in which reference TRBV5-1 and TRBJ2-2 provide the parts outside the CDR3, is KAGVTQTPRYLIKTRGQQVTLSCSPISGHRSVSWYQQTPGQGLQFLFEYFSETQRNKGNFPGRFSGRQFSNSRSEMNVSTLELGDSALYLCASSSGDRNTGELFFGEGSRLTVL.

The CDR3 loop is CASSVRSGLAGGGETQYF. CDR3 nucleotides: TGTGCCAGCAGCGTAAGGAGCGGACTAGCGGGAGGGGGAGAGACCCAGTACTTC. The V gene is TRBV9, the J gene TRBJ2-5, with 15 bases lining up with TRBD2. The CDR3 covers 18 residues. V lost 1 base to trimming and J lost 4 bases; unmatched junction nucleotides: 8. Germline CDR1 reads SGDLS; CDR2 reads YYNGEE.

The chain carries TRBV7-2 and TRBJ2-1, with D possibly called TRBD1 or TRBD2 (6 bases each). The CDR3 is 15 amino acids. CDR1 SGHTA and CDR2 FQGNSA come from the germline V gene. V lost 3 bases and J 4 bases, leaving 13 bases between the germline ends. As DNA, the CDR3 is TGTGCCAGCAGCTTGACTCCGGGGGCGTACAATGAGCAGTTCTTC. This codes for CASSLTPGAYNEQFF.

The rearrangement joins TRBV5-8 to TRBJ2-3; D not resolved. CDR1 is SGHTS and CDR2 is YDEGEE in the germline V gene. CDR3 length equals 15 residues. Trimming shortened V by 4 bases and J by 0 bases, and 12 bases separated the two germline ends. This chain's CDR3 is CASSLLVPSTDTQYF. For the CDR3, the DNA is TGTGCCAGCAGCCTACTGGTACCTAGCACAGATACGCAGTATTTT.

The rearrangement joins TRBV9 to TRBJ1-2; 9 nucleotides match TRBD1. Trimming took 3 bases from V and 7 from J; bases not matched to a gene: 10. There are 15 residues in the CDR3. The germline gives CDR1 SGDLS, CDR2 YYNGEE. CDR3 sequence reads: CASSARDREGAGYTF. In DNA, the CDR3 is TGTGCCAGCAGCGCCAGGGACAGGGAAGGGGCTGGCTACACCTTC. The variable domain in full, completed from reference TRBV9 and TRBJ1-2, reads DSGVTQTPKHLITATGQRVTLRCSPRSGDLSVYWYQQSLDQGLQFLIQYYNGEERAKGNILERFSAQQFPDLHSELNLSSLELGDSALYFCASSARDREGAGYTFGSGTRLTVV.

In DNA form, the CDR3 reads TGTGCCAGCAGCTCAGGACTAGCTCGGGCCCAGTACTTC. This gives the protein CASSSGLARAQYF. V and J are TRBV7-8 and TRBJ2-5, with 8 positions matching TRBD2. The CDR3 runs 13 residues. The trim removed 4 bases at V and 9 bases at J, leaving 7 bases unmatched. Germline values: CDR1 SGHVS, CDR2 FQNEAQ.

The sample holds a few counts of this clone. This chain links TRBV7-2 with TRBJ2-7, with TRBD2 identical over 7 bases. Germline trimming cut 5 bases from V and 2 bases from J; bases unmatched to any gene: 12. The CDR3 runs 16 residues. Germline CDR1 reads SGHTA; CDR2 reads FQGNSA. The CDR3 is CASSPLRSGVPYEQYF. Written as DNA, the CDR3 is TGTGCCAGCAGCCCACTACGGAGCGGGGTCCCCTACGAGCAGTACTTC.

The genes are TRBV15 and TRBJ1-3, with D possibly matching TRBD1 (6 bases). Germline loops: CDR1 LNHNV, CDR2 YYDKDF (reference sequence). Deletions cut 3 bases from V and 0 bases from J, with 15 bases between. This CDR3 spans 17 amino acids. The CDR3 region is CATSRPGTPVSGNTIYF. In DNA form, the CDR3 reads TGTGCCACCAGCAGGCCCGGGACACCTGTCTCTGGAAACACCATATATTTT.

V is TRBV12-5 and J is TRBJ2-2; 7 bases match TRBD1. V shed 4 bases and J 4 bases; nucleotides not matched to a gene: 6. This CDR3 spans 15 amino acids. Germline CDR1 LGHNT, CDR2 FRNRAP. CDR3 loop: CASGSTGVGTGELFF. For the CDR3, the DNA is TGTGCTAGTGGTTCTACAGGGGTGGGCACCGGGGAGCTGTTTTTT.

V and J are TRBV12-5 and TRBJ2-4; D is possibly TRBD1 (6 bases). Germline CDR1 reads LGHNT; CDR2 reads FRNRAP. This CDR3 region has 19 residues. V was pared by 5 bases and J by 6 bases, with 29 bases between. The DNA for the CDR3 is TGTGCTAGTGGTCATACCGCCAGGGACATTACACCCAGGAGAAACATTCAGTACTTC. Translating it yields CASGHTARDITPRRNIQYF.